This T cell receptor beta chain was sequenced for a study of blood T cells in healthy people across ages. Concerning this clonotype: No antigen is known for it.

A second PCR, run for 7 to 11 cycles, used a sample-barcoded 5' primer plus a J-beta primer mix. TCRdb re-analysed the 5' RACE reads in MiXCR, keeping a single row per CDR3 protein. The table lists about 680,000 distinct CDR3 sequences, 45% to 50% of them singletons. Study-level findings and limits: Whereas aged donors had fewer naive CD4+ cells, long-lived donors had more of them and higher diversity.

Sample: blood. This receptor was identified in a woman aged 55 to 70 in good health.

DNA of the CDR3: TGTGCCAGCGGTATGGACGACGAGCAGTACTTC. Translation: CASGMDDEQYF. The gene calls are TRBV10-3 and TRBJ2-7; D gene ambiguous. This CDR3 is 11 amino acids long. The germline V and J ends were trimmed by 10 bases and 5 bases, with 12 bases remaining between them. CDR1 is ENHRY, CDR2 SYGVKD, per germline.